Following are 27 T cell receptor beta chains from one sample sequenced in a study of T-cell memory formation after mild COVID-19. TCRdb re-derived calls from the 5' RACE reads in MiXCR, one entry per CDR3 protein. The sample has 450,000 to 700,000 distinct CDR3 sequences; approximately 18% are singletons. The sample was PBMCs or a T cell subset sorted from them (not recorded which). Receptors were obtained from an adult woman who had mild COVID-19 (a few samples of this study predate the infection). Cell type and time point are not known.

The chain is built from TRBV30 and TRBJ1-6; tentatively, D is TRBD1 (6 bases). The CDR3 is 15 amino acids. Trimming shortened V by 6 bases and J by 0 bases, and 12 bases separated the two germline ends. Germline V gives CDR1 GTSNPN, CDR2 SVGIG (reference sequence). The CDR3 here is CACRTDSSYNSPLHF. CDR3 nucleotide sequence: TGTGCCTGTCGGACAGACAGCTCCTATAATTCACCCCTCCACTTT.

This clonotype came up a few times. The chain recombines TRBV7-2 with TRBJ2-1; the match to TRBD2 covers 10 bases. Germline-derived CDR1 and CDR2 are SGHTA and FQGNSA. The CDR3 consists of 15 residues. V dropped 6 bases and J dropped 5; count of bases not matched to a gene: 7. CDR3 sequence: CASSSGTSANNEQFF. The CDR3 coding sequence is TGTGCCAGCAGTTCCGGGACTAGCGCCAACAATGAGCAGTTCTTC.

This clonotype was observed a single time. J is TRBJ2-1 and V is TRBV9; TRBD2 might be the D (5 bases). V lost 4 bases to trimming and J lost 0 bases, with 17 bases between them. The CDR3 length is 17 residues. The V gene's germline CDR1 is SGDLS and CDR2 YYNGEE. The DNA of the CDR3 is TGTGCCAGCAGCCCCCGGACTTCTCCGAGCTCCTACAATGAGCAGTTCTTC. Translating gives CASSPRTSPSSYNEQFF.

In its sample, this clonotype was seen a few times. The chain employs TRBV30 and TRBJ2-1; 8 positions agree with TRBD2. The CDR3 totals 15 residues. CDR1 and CDR2 (germline): GTSNPN, SVGIG (reference sequence). The junction had 9 bases not matched to a gene; V was cut back by 4 bases and J by 4 bases. The CDR3 DNA reads as TGTGCCTGGATGCTCCCGGGAGGGATTTACAATGAGCAGTTCTTC. Encoded protein: CAWMLPGGIYNEQFF.

J is TRBJ2-1 and V is TRBV6-6, with TRBD2 matching 10 bases. V lost 6 bases and J lost 3; bases outside the gene matches: 5. This CDR3 is built from 15 residues. Germline CDR1 is MNHNY and CDR2 is SVGAGI (reference sequence). The CDR3 DNA is TGTGCCAGCAGGGACAAGCGGGGGGGCTACAATGAGCAGTTCTTC. Amino acids: CASRDKRGGYNEQFF.

The table lists this clonotype with a few counts. The rearrangement uses TRBV20-1 and TRBJ2-3; 11 bases match TRBD2. The CDR3 sequence is 16 residues long. The germline V gene has CDR1 DFQATT and CDR2 SNEGSKA (reference sequence). The chain's CDR3 is CSQLPPSGRSTDTQYF. The CDR3 DNA sequence: TGCAGCCAACTACCCCCTAGCGGGAGGAGCACAGATACGCAGTATTTT.

V gene TRBV19 combines with J gene TRBJ2-1; TRBD1 matches 12 bases. The germline gives CDR1 LNHDA, CDR2 SQIVND (reference sequence). There are 16 residues in the CDR3. The trim removed 0 bases at V and 7 bases at J, leaving 4 bases unmatched. CDR3 coding DNA: TGTGCCAGTAGTATAGATGGGGACAGGGGGCGGAATGAGCAGTTCTTC. This codes for CASSIDGDRGRNEQFF.

This chain joins TRBV28 and TRBJ2-2; D not certain. Germline lookup yields CDR1 MDHEN and CDR2 SYDVKM. The CDR3 sequence is 12 residues long. Trimming pared 8 bases from V and 4 bases from J, leaving 8 bases between. For the CDR3, the DNA is TGTGCCAGCTTATTATCCACCGGGGAGCTGTTTTTT. It specifies CASLLSTGELFF.

This clonotype was seen ten or more times. The rearrangement joins TRBV7-2 to TRBJ2-7; weak D call: TRBD2 (5 bases). This CDR3 has 14 amino acids. The germline V gene has CDR1 SGHTA and CDR2 FQGNSA. V shed 4 bases and J shed 5 bases, with 15 bases lying between them. CDR3 amino acids: CASSSSPTSHEQYF. CDR3 nucleotide sequence: TGTGCCAGCAGCTCTAGCCCGACGTCCCACGAGCAGTACTTC.

The chain joins TRBV29-1 to TRBJ2-5; D may be TRBD1 (6 bases). Germline V gene sequence: CDR1 SQVTM, CDR2 ANQGSEA. The germline V and J ends were trimmed by 7 bases and 2 bases, with 17 bases remaining between them. This CDR3 has 14 amino acids. CDR3 in DNA: TGCAGCGCGAGACAGGCGCCCCTGCAAGAGACCCAGTACTTC. Its protein is CSARQAPLQETQYF.

The chain combines TRBV5-1 with TRBJ1-2, with a tentative D call TRBD1 (5 bases). V was trimmed by 0 bases and J by 6 bases, leaving 15 bases between them. This CDR3 region has 15 residues. The germline V gene has CDR1 SGHRS and CDR2 YFSETQ. This chain's CDR3 is CASSLAPRDPNGYTF. The DNA of the CDR3 is TGCGCCAGCAGCTTGGCCCCCAGGGACCCAAATGGCTACACCTTC.

The rearrangement links TRBV5-1 to TRBJ2-1; TRBD2 might be the D (6 bases). There are 17 residues in the CDR3. V was shortened by 1 base and J by 0 bases, with 14 bases between the two germline ends. Germline V gene lookup returns CDR1 SGHRS and CDR2 YFSETQ. The CDR3 DNA reads as TGCGCCAGCAGCTTGCTGGGGGGTAGCGGCTCCTACAATGAGCAGTTCTTC. Its protein is CASSLLGGSGSYNEQFF.

This chain joins TRBV12-3 or TRBV12-4 and TRBJ2-4; D is perhaps TRBD1 or TRBD2 (7 bases each). The CDR3 runs 16 residues. Trimming removed 7 bases from V and 3 bases from J, with 19 bases in between. The CDR3 protein is CASTQGGAGVKNIQYF. In DNA form, the CDR3 reads TGTGCCAGCACCCAGGGGGGGGCTGGGGTCAAAAACATTCAGTACTTC.

This clonotype was counted only a few times. This rearrangement joins TRBV6-2 or TRBV6-3 to TRBJ1-1; D may be TRBD1 (6 bases). Trimming removed 6 bases from V and 1 base from J, with 12 bases in between. Per germline, CDR1 MNHEY and CDR2 SVGEGT. The CDR3 contains 14 residues. The CDR3 is CASRPGQWNTEAFF. DNA of the CDR3: TGTGCCAGCAGACCCGGACAGTGGAACACTGAAGCTTTCTTT.

This clonotype occurred many times. The V call is TRBV7-2, the J call TRBJ2-7; D is unresolved. V lost 5 bases and J lost 1, with 12 bases in between. This CDR3 spans 14 amino acids. Per germline, CDR1 SGHTA and CDR2 FQGNSA. This chain's CDR3 is CASSQRAESYEQYF. DNA for the CDR3: TGTGCCAGCAGCCAAAGGGCAGAATCCTACGAGCAGTACTTC.

This clonotype has a count of ten or more. This sequence joins TRBV12-3 or TRBV12-4 and TRBJ2-1; D ambiguous. Trimming took off 5 bases at V and 7 bases at J, with 9 bases between the two ends. The CDR3 covers 12 residues. CDR3 region: CASSPYLNEQFF. The CDR3 DNA reads as TGTGCCAGCAGTCCATACCTTAATGAGCAGTTCTTC.

This clonotype was detected a few times. The chain is built from TRBV7-8 and TRBJ1-5, with D possibly TRBD1 on 6 matching bases. The CDR3 sequence is 18 residues long. The germline CDR1 and CDR2 sequences are SGHVS and FQNEAQ. Trimming took off 0 bases at V and 4 bases at J, with 19 bases between the two ends. The CDR3 DNA reads as TGTGCCAGCAGCTTAGCCGGAGGTGTCCAGGGGTTAAATCAGCCCCAGCATTTT. Translating gives CASSLAGGVQGLNQPQHF.

The rearrangement links TRBV3-1 to TRBJ2-7; D is undetermined. The length of the CDR3 is 13 residues. Trimming removed 1 base from V and 4 bases from J, with 8 bases in between. Per the germline V gene, CDR1 is LGHDT and CDR2 is YNNKEL (reference sequence). The CDR3: CASSQGNGYEQYF. CDR3 bases: TGTGCCAGCAGCCAAGGGAATGGATACGAGCAGTACTTC.

This clonotype has at least ten counts. The chain has TRBV12-3 or TRBV12-4 and TRBJ2-1; D is possibly TRBD1 or TRBD2 (5 bases each). The CDR3 length is 16 residues. V was pared by 6 bases and J by 4 bases, with 19 bases between. Here the CDR3 reads CASRPRDAGRYNEQFF. CDR3 DNA: TGTGCCAGCAGGCCCCGGGACGCGGGTCGGTACAATGAGCAGTTCTTC.

This clonotype was observed a single time. The chain carries TRBV7-3 and TRBJ2-1; 12 positions agree with TRBD2. Germline V gene data show CDR1 as SGHTA and CDR2 as FQGTGA. The length of the CDR3 is 14 residues. V lost 4 bases and J lost 13; bases outside the gene matches: 8. The CDR3 region has the DNA TGTGCCAGCAGCTCCGGACTAGCGGGGTCGGATCAGTTCTTC. Protein product: CASSSGLAGSDQFF.

This clonotype was detected a few times. The chain uses TRBV7-2 and TRBJ1-2; D remains unclear. Germline CDR1 reads SGHTA; CDR2 reads FQGNSA. V was pared by 5 bases and J by 3 bases, with 13 bases between. This CDR3 has 14 amino acids. In DNA, the CDR3 is TGTGCCAGCAGCACTCAGAGAGGACACTATGGCTACACCTTC. Encoded protein: CASSTQRGHYGYTF. The full variable domain, completed using reference TRBV7-2 and TRBJ1-2, is GAGVSQSPSNKVTEKGKDVELRCDPISGHTALYWYRQSLGQGLEFLIYFQGNSAPDKSGLPSDRFSAERTGGSVSTLTIQRTQQEDSAVYLCASSTQRGHYGYTFGSGTRLTVV.

This sequence joins TRBV5-5 and TRBJ1-2; D unclear. There are 13 residues in the CDR3. V lost 4 bases, J lost 0 bases, and 7 bases lay in between. The germline V gene has CDR1 SGHKS and CDR2 YYEKEE (reference sequence). The CDR3 protein is CASSPVTNYGYTF. In DNA form, the CDR3 reads TGTGCCAGCAGCCCCGTAACTAACTATGGCTACACCTTC.

The V and J genes are TRBV20-1 and TRBJ2-7; D is unresolved. This CDR3 contains 11 residues. CDR1 and CDR2 from the germline V gene are DFQATT and SNEGSKA (reference sequence). The V gene lost 0 bases and the J gene lost 7 bases, with 7 bases spanning the gap. CDR3 DNA sequence: TGCAGTGCTAGAGATCTACGAGAGCAGTACTTC. Protein sequence: CSARDLREQYF.

This rearrangement joins TRBV11-3 to TRBJ2-3, with TRBD2 matching 12 bases. The CDR3 loop spans 15 amino acids. Germline CDR1 and CDR2: SGHNT and YENEEA. V shed 5 bases and J 3 bases; nucleotides not matched to a gene: 3. CDR3 region: CASSNLAGGTDTQYF. CDR3 coding DNA: TGTGCCAGCAGCAATCTAGCGGGAGGGACAGATACGCAGTATTTT.

This clonotype was seen a few times. The rearrangement links TRBV24-1 to TRBJ1-1; D possibly corresponds to TRBD1 (5 bases). The CDR3 spans 12 residues. Germline V lookup: CDR1 KGHDR, CDR2 SFDVKD. V was cut by 4 bases and J by 14 bases, with 16 bases left in between. The CDR3 is CATSDRGTAYFF. CDR3 sequence (DNA): TGTGCCACCAGTGACCGCGGGACGGCCTACTTCTTT.

The table lists this clonotype with a count of one. The chain uses TRBV14 and TRBJ2-2; D is undetermined. The CDR3 consists of 14 residues. The ends were cut back, 2 bases at V and 4 bases at J, with 8 bases in the middle. In germline, CDR1 is SGHDN, CDR2 FVKESK. CDR3 coding DNA: TGTGCCAGCAGCCAAATTCGGACCACCGGGGAGCTGTTTTTT. Its protein product is CASSQIRTTGELFF.

The gene calls are TRBV28 and TRBJ2-1; 9 bases align to TRBD2. V dropped 5 bases and J dropped 4; count of bases not matched to a gene: 6. The length of the CDR3 is 15 residues. Germline CDR1 reads MDHEN; CDR2 reads SYDVKM. The CDR3: CASSPGTSQYNEQFF. DNA of the CDR3: TGTGCCAGCAGTCCCGGGACTAGCCAGTACAATGAGCAGTTCTTC.